These 31 T cell receptor beta chains share one sample of origin, sequenced in a study of cytomegalovirus exposure and HLA in healthy donors. Primers included in the PCR were 60 Vbeta and 13 Jbeta primers. Profiled with immunoSEQ multiplex PCR; TCRdb holds only in-frame clones, not every one. The table shows roughly 120,000 clones, with just under 70% occurring only once. Input material: PBMCs. These receptors came from a man aged 25 to 40 in good health and CMV-seropositive.

This clone was counted a single time. The chain carries TRBV28 and TRBJ1-2; 8 positions agree with TRBD1. V lost 3 bases, J lost 5 bases, and 5 bases stayed unmatched. CDR1 is MDHEN, CDR2 SYDVKM, per germline. The CDR3 totals 14 residues. The CDR3 loop is CASSFVQGAYGYTF. The CDR3 DNA follows: TGTGCCAGCAGTTTCGTCCAGGGGGCTTATGGCTACACCTTC.

V usage is TRBV5-4 and J usage is TRBJ1-1; 12 bases line up with TRBD1. Germline CDR1 reads SGHNT; CDR2 reads YYREEE (reference sequence). The CDR3 length is 15 residues. V was clipped by 2 bases and J by 4 bases; unmatched bases: 3. CDR3 protein: CASSFTGQGATEAFF. The CDR3 DNA is TGTGCCAGCAGCTTTACGGGACAGGGGGCCACTGAAGCTTTCTTT.

The chain joins TRBV6-5 to TRBJ1-6; 11 bases align to TRBD1. The germline V gene encodes CDR1 MNHEY and CDR2 SVGAGI. The CDR3 has 15 residues. V shed 4 bases, J shed 10 bases, and the junction held 6 bases outside the gene matches. CDR3 sequence reads: CASSLRGQGVSPLHF. CDR3 bases: TGTGCCAGCAGTTTAAGGGGACAGGGGGTGTCACCCCTCCACTTT.

This clone was observed once. The chain is built from TRBV9 and TRBJ1-1; D is possibly TRBD1 (5 bases). CDR3 size: 15 residues. With 5 bases removed from V and 4 bases from J, the gap between germline ends came to 18 bases. Per germline, CDR1 SGDLS and CDR2 YYNGEE. The CDR3, as DNA: TGTGCCAGCAGTCCTAGCGGCCTGGGGGGCACTGAAGCTTTCTTT. Protein sequence: CASSPSGLGGTEAFF.

The J gene is TRBJ2-4, the V gene TRBV27; 8 nucleotides agree with TRBD1. V gave up 4 bases and J gave up 5 bases; unmatched junction bases: 10. Germline CDR1 MNHEY, CDR2 SMNVEV (reference sequence). CDR3 length: 16 amino acids. Here the CDR3 reads CASSSYTDRVQNIQYF. CDR3 in DNA: TGTGCCAGCAGTTCCTATACGGACAGGGTCCAAAACATTCAGTACTTC.

The chain combines TRBV6-6 with TRBJ1-1; D remains unclear. The CDR3 consists of 14 residues. V was trimmed by 4 bases and J by 0 bases, leaving 9 bases between them. Germline CDR1 is MNHNY and CDR2 is SVGAGI (reference sequence). The chain's CDR3 is CASSSMLVNTEAFF. Written as DNA, the CDR3 is TGTGCCAGCAGTTCAATGCTAGTGAACACTGAAGCTTTCTTT.

The chain carries TRBV2 and TRBJ1-4; maybe TRBD1 (5 bases). Trimming took 6 bases from V and 7 from J, leaving 15 bases between them. Germline V gene lookup returns CDR1 SNHLY and CDR2 FYNNEI. The CDR3 contains 14 residues. CDR3: CASSRRIGGEKLFF. The DNA for the CDR3 is TGTGCCAGCAGCCGACGCATCGGGGGTGAAAAACTGTTTTTT.

In DNA form, the CDR3 reads TGCGCCAGCAGTCGGACGGGACTAGCGGGAACAGATACGCAGTATTTT. Its translation: CASSRTGLAGTDTQYF. The chain recombines TRBV5-1 with TRBJ2-3; TRBD2 matches 13 bases. The CDR3 runs to 16 residues. The germline V gene encodes CDR1 SGHRS and CDR2 YFSETQ. The V segment lost 5 bases and the J segment 3 bases; nucleotides outside the gene matches: 6.

This clone was observed a few times. The gene calls are TRBV6-6 and TRBJ1-1; TRBD1 is a possible D gene (5 bases). V was trimmed by 2 bases and J by 4 bases, leaving 14 bases between them. The CDR3 contains 15 residues. The germline CDR1 and CDR2 sequences are MNHNY and SVGAGI (reference sequence). Written as DNA, the CDR3 is TGTGCCAGCAGTTACGGTGACAGCCCTGGCACTGAAGCTTTCTTT. It codes for CASSYGDSPGTEAFF.

This chain joins TRBV10-3 and TRBJ2-5; 13 bases map to TRBD2. The germline V gene has CDR1 ENHRY and CDR2 SYGVKD. Losses at the gene ends were 11 bases for V and 0 bases for J; bases not matched to a gene: 6. The CDR3 runs 15 residues. CDR3 nucleotides: TGTGCCGTTAGTGGGACTAGCGGGGACCAAGAGACCCAGTACTTC. Translation gives CAVSGTSGDQETQYF.

This chain uses TRBV29-1 with TRBJ1-4; D possibly corresponds to TRBD1 (6 bases). Per the germline V gene, CDR1 is SQVTM and CDR2 is ANQGSEA. V lost 7 bases, J lost 8 bases, and 17 bases lay in between. The CDR3 sequence is 13 residues long. The CDR3 here is CSAPGQSGEKLFF. In nucleotides, the CDR3 is TGCAGCGCCCCCGGACAGTCCGGCGAAAAACTGTTTTTT.

The rearrangement uses TRBV27 and TRBJ1-2; TRBD1 is a possible D gene (6 bases). In germline, CDR1 is MNHEY, CDR2 SMNVEV (reference sequence). The CDR3 covers 13 residues. V was pared by 5 bases and J by 8 bases, with 15 bases between. Here the CDR3 reads CASSGAGRGGYTF. Here the CDR3 DNA reads TGTGCCAGCAGTGGAGCAGGGAGGGGGGGCTACACCTTC.

This rearrangement joins TRBV12-5 to TRBJ2-2, with D perhaps matching TRBD2 (5 bases). V was trimmed by 2 bases and J by 1 base, leaving 11 bases between them. Germline CDR1 reads LGHNT; CDR2 reads FRNRAP. CDR3 length: 16 residues. CDR3 nucleotides: TGTGCTAGTGGTTTGCCCACCAGCGGGAACACCGGGGAGCTGTTTTTT. It encodes CASGLPTSGNTGELFF.

The chain employs TRBV7-8 and TRBJ2-7; 8 bases are shared with TRBD2. Germline V gene data show CDR1 as SGHVS and CDR2 as FQNEAQ. This CDR3 has 18 amino acids. After removal of 0 bases from V and 3 bases from J, the junction contained 13 bases not matched to a gene. CDR3 amino acids: CASSLAVVGTRISYEQYF. The DNA for the CDR3 is TGTGCCAGCAGCTTAGCGGTGGTCGGGACTAGGATAAGCTACGAGCAGTACTTC.

The chain employs TRBV19 and TRBJ2-2; D gene ambiguous. Germline V gives CDR1 LNHDA, CDR2 SQIVND (reference sequence). CDR3 length: 14 residues. V was pared by 2 bases and J by 4 bases, with 8 bases between. CDR3 coding DNA: TGTGCCAGTAGTATACTCAGCGCCACCGGGGAGCTGTTTTTT. Its protein is CASSILSATGELFF.

This clone was seen more than once but under ten times. The J gene is TRBJ1-1, the V gene TRBV29-1, with a possible D match to TRBD1 (6 bases). V lost 5 bases, J lost 4 bases, and 14 bases lay in between. The CDR3 loop spans 13 amino acids. The germline CDR1 and CDR2 sequences are SQVTM and ANQGSEA. The CDR3 region is CSVRQAPGTEAFF. CDR3 coding DNA: TGCAGCGTTCGACAGGCCCCCGGCACTGAAGCTTTCTTT.

The chain joins TRBV10-1 to TRBJ2-2; possibly TRBD2 for D (5 bases). The CDR3 length is 15 residues. The V end lost 2 bases, the J end lost 1 base, and 8 bases lay between the germline ends. CDR1 and CDR2 from the germline V gene are WNHNN and SYGVQD (reference sequence). Here the CDR3 reads CASSERRGNTGELFF. The CDR3 nucleotides read TGCGCCAGCAGTGAGAGACGGGGGAACACCGGGGAGCTGTTTTTT.

The genes are TRBV2 and TRBJ2-1, with 9 nucleotides matching TRBD1. The CDR3 totals 17 residues. Germline CDR1 SNHLY, CDR2 FYNNEI. V was clipped by 6 bases and J by 6 bases; unmatched bases: 15. CDR3 sequence: CASSGTGGQIVGNEQFF. The DNA of the CDR3 is TGTGCCAGCAGCGGAACAGGGGGCCAGATCGTGGGCAATGAGCAGTTCTTC.

V and J are TRBV6-4 and TRBJ2-1; 9 positions match TRBD1. The germline gives CDR1 MRHNA, CDR2 SNTAGT. J gave up 4 bases and V 2 bases, and 6 bases lay outside the gene matches. CDR3 length equals 16 residues. The DNA for the CDR3 is TGTGCCAGCAGTGACCACTCGACAGGGGGTTACAATGAGCAGTTCTTC. Translation: CASSDHSTGGYNEQFF.

CDR3 sequence: CAWSTQWGGYTF. DNA of the CDR3: TGTGCCTGGAGTACCCAGTGGGGCGGCTACACCTTC. This sequence joins TRBV30 and TRBJ1-2; D possibly corresponds to TRBD1 (5 bases). Germline CDR1 is GTSNPN and CDR2 is SVGIG (reference sequence). The CDR3 has 12 residues. Trimming removed 2 bases at V and 8 bases at J, with 12 bases between.

The V and J genes are TRBV25-1 and TRBJ1-2; D ambiguous. Germline lookup yields CDR1 MGHDK and CDR2 SYGVNS. The ends were cut back, 5 bases at V and 8 bases at J, with 21 bases in the middle. This CDR3 is 15 amino acids long. The CDR3 sequence: CASSPPIGSRGGYTF. CDR3 nucleotides: TGTGCCAGCAGTCCCCCGATCGGGAGTCGAGGAGGCTACACCTTC.

The chain employs TRBV4-2 and TRBJ1-2; 7 nucleotides agree with TRBD1. The CDR3 sequence is 13 residues long. The germline V gene has CDR1 LGHNA and CDR2 YNFKEQ. The junction had 5 bases not matched to a gene; V was cut back by 4 bases and J by 6 bases. CDR3 sequence reads: CASSLGGGDGYTF. CDR3 DNA: TGTGCCAGCAGCCTAGGGGGCGGGGATGGCTACACCTTC.

The chain carries TRBV6-1 and TRBJ1-1; 7 bases map to TRBD1. The germline V gene encodes CDR1 MNHNS and CDR2 SASEGT. The CDR3 contains 15 residues. Trimming at V came to 8 bases and at J to 1 base, leaving 10 bases not matched to a gene. CDR3 bases: TGTGCCAGCTCCTTACAGGGGACTCCGAACACTGAAGCTTTCTTT. It specifies CASSLQGTPNTEAFF.

This clone was observed a few times. The chain employs TRBV6-4 and TRBJ2-7; 13 nucleotides align to TRBD2. Germline CDR1 is MRHNA and CDR2 is SNTAGT. Trimming cost V 4 bases and J 5 bases; bases outside gene matches: 20. CDR3 length: 20 residues. The CDR3 bases are TGTGCCAGCAGTGCCGAACCGGGACTAGCGGGAAGGTTCATGCTCAACGAGCAGTACGTC. Translation: CASSAEPGLAGRFMLNEQYV.

This chain connects TRBV4-1 to TRBJ2-5, with 7 bases aligning to TRBD1. Trimming took 0 bases from V and 1 from J; bases not matched to a gene: 5. CDR1 is MGHRA, CDR2 YSYEKL, per germline. The CDR3 is made up of 16 amino acids. CDR3 in amino acids: CASSQEGQLLQETQYF. CDR3 nucleotides: TGCGCCAGCAGCCAAGAGGGACAGCTACTCCAAGAGACCCAGTACTTC.

V is TRBV9 and J is TRBJ1-2, with 7 bases identical to TRBD1. Germline lookup yields CDR1 SGDLS and CDR2 YYNGEE. CDR3 length equals 14 residues. The trim removed 3 bases at V and 8 bases at J, leaving 10 bases unmatched. As DNA, the CDR3 is TGTGCCAGCAGCGACCGGACCCAGGGGGTCGGCTACACCTTC. Translating gives CASSDRTQGVGYTF.

V is TRBV27 and J is TRBJ2-2; TRBD2 matches at 8 bases. The germline V gene has CDR1 MNHEY and CDR2 SMNVEV (reference sequence). The CDR3 has 14 amino acids. After removal of 6 bases from V and 3 bases from J, the junction contained 3 bases not matched to a gene. The CDR3 DNA follows: TGTGCCAGCAGGTTCGGGGGGGACACCGGGGAGCTGTTTTTT. This encodes CASRFGGDTGELFF.

The chain carries TRBV5-4 and TRBJ1-3, with 7 positions matching TRBD1. The CDR3 loop spans 17 amino acids. V lost 0 bases to trimming and J lost 0 bases; unmatched junction nucleotides: 6. Germline V gene sequence: CDR1 SGHNT, CDR2 YYREEE (reference sequence). This CDR3 is CASSLGDREPSGNTIYF. The CDR3, as DNA: TGTGCCAGCAGCTTGGGTGACAGGGAACCCTCTGGAAACACCATATATTTT.

This chain links TRBV19 with TRBJ1-2, with D possibly matching TRBD1 (6 bases). There are 15 residues in the CDR3. CDR1 is LNHDA, CDR2 SQIVND, per germline (reference sequence). Trimming removed 1 base at V and 0 bases at J, with 9 bases between. The CDR3 region is CASSIGTASNYGYTF. In DNA, the CDR3 is TGTGCCAGTAGTATAGGGACAGCCTCTAACTATGGCTACACCTTC.

This chain uses TRBV7-3 with TRBJ2-1, with TRBD2 matching over 11 bases. The CDR3 is made up of 15 amino acids. V shed 3 bases and J 9 bases; nucleotides not matched to a gene: 7. The germline V gene has CDR1 SGHTA and CDR2 FQGTGA. The CDR3 DNA follows: TGTGCCAGCAGCTTGGGACTAGCGGTTCGGGGTGAGCAGTTCTTC. Amino acid sequence: CASSLGLAVRGEQFF.

The chain has TRBV12-5 and TRBJ2-1; D is perhaps TRBD1 (5 bases). CDR1 and CDR2 from the germline V gene are LGHNT and FRNRAP. V lost 1 base, J lost 0 bases, and 13 bases lay in between. The CDR3 is 17 residues long. As DNA, the CDR3 is TGTGCTAGTGGTTTGGAAGGACACAGCTTCTCCTACAATGAGCAGTTCTTC. Protein sequence: CASGLEGHSFSYNEQFF.